This paragraph reports one T cell receptor (beta chain). Germline loops: CDR1 SGHRS, CDR2 YFSETQ. This CDR3 is built from 14 residues. V was pared by 4 bases and J by 8 bases, with 11 bases of the junction left unmatched. Healthy people donating bone marrow made up the donors. The data derive from a study of cytomegalovirus exposure and HLA in healthy donors. Both 60 Vbeta primers and 13 Jbeta primers went into the PCR. The method was immunoSEQ multiplex PCR; TCRdb's version includes in-frame clones alone and lacks a portion of them. Counted here are about 170,000 clones, about 88% occurring once; the ten biggest clones make up about 2%.

Sequencing used PBMCs. The rearrangement uses TRBV5-1 and TRBJ1-2, with 7 bases fitting TRBD1. The source is a man younger than 35 in good health and CMV-seropositive. In DNA, the CDR3 is TGCGCCAGCAGCATGCAGGGGGAGTCGAGCGGCTACACCTTC. Translating gives CASSMQGESSGYTF. The full variable domain, with the rest looked up from reference TRBV5-1 and TRBJ1-2, is KAGVTQTPRYLIKTRGQQVTLSCSPISGHRSVSWYQQTPGQGLQFLFEYFSETQRNKGNFPGRFSGRQFSNSRSEMNVSTLELGDSALYLCASSMQGESSGYTFGSGTRLTVV.